This T cell receptor (beta chain) is drawn from a study of T cells in Graves' hyperthyroidism and ophthalmopathy. Study observations and caveats: In the blood, most expanded thyroid clonotypes above 0.001 appeared as well.

This clonotype was counted a few times. Its antigen is not known. Ophthalmopathy patients had moderate-to-severe active disease, CAS ≥3, NOSPECS ≥4, and disease duration under 3 months. Patients with uncontrolled infections, other autoimmune diseases, pregnancy or lactation were excluded. Template material for amplifying TCR beta CDR3 regions consisted of RNA transcripts. The HTBI primer set drove a first-round RT-PCR of the TCR CDR3. TCRdb re-called the multiplex PCR reads with MiXCR, one entry per CDR3 protein. Of some 580,000 distinct CDR3 sequences in the sample, 15% to 20% were seen once. The V gene lost 6 bases and the J gene lost 6 bases, with 10 bases spanning the gap. Germline CDR1 reads SNHLY; CDR2 reads FYNNEI. This CDR3 has 12 amino acids.

The sequence derives from a woman between 40 and 55 years old with Graves' ophthalmopathy. Material: blood. The chain combines TRBV2 with TRBJ2-3; the D is unclear. CDR3 loop: CASRVLGDTQYF. The CDR3 region has the DNA TGTGCCAGCAGAGTCTTGGGGGATACGCAGTATTTT. The whole variable domain, remainder taken from reference TRBV2 and TRBJ2-3, is EPEVTQTPSHQVTQMGQEVILRCVPISNHLYFYWYRQILGQKVEFLVSFYNNEISEKSEIFDDQFSVERPDGSNFTLKIRSTKLEDSAMYFCASRVLGDTQYFGPGTRLTVL.